The sequence of this T cell receptor (beta chain) was determined in a study of low-dose radiotherapy and immunotherapy resistance in tumors. Regarding time point: after trial treatment. Stated treatment: LDRT plus nivolumab, ipilimumab, low-dose cyclophosphamide and aspirin (RACIN trial). In the RACIN dose-escalation trial, donors got nivolumab plus ipilimumab with aspirin, cyclophosphamide and radiotherapy. This clonotype was recorded many times. cDNA synthesis used a TRAV/TRBV-specific primer set for both chains. It was with a constant-region primer and a V-primer adapter that TCRs were amplified over around 19 PCR cycles. The mRNA that was isolated underwent amplification by in vitro transcription. TCRdb fed the reads into MiXCR, producing one record per CDR3 protein. Of 60,000 or so distinct CDR3 sequences in the sample, roughly 23% were seen once. The length of the CDR3 is 15 residues. V dropped 3 bases and J dropped 3; count of bases not matched to a gene: 5. CDR1 is LNHDA and CDR2 is SQIVND in the germline V gene (reference sequence).

The rearrangement joins TRBV19 to TRBJ2-1; 7 bases map to TRBD2. This receptor was identified in a male donor with prostate cancer. The sample here was PBMCs, taken after low-dose radiotherapy plus immunotherapy. The CDR3 is CASSISGDYYNEQFF. CDR3 in DNA: TGTGCCAGTAGTATCAGTGGGGACTACTACAATGAGCAGTTCTTC.